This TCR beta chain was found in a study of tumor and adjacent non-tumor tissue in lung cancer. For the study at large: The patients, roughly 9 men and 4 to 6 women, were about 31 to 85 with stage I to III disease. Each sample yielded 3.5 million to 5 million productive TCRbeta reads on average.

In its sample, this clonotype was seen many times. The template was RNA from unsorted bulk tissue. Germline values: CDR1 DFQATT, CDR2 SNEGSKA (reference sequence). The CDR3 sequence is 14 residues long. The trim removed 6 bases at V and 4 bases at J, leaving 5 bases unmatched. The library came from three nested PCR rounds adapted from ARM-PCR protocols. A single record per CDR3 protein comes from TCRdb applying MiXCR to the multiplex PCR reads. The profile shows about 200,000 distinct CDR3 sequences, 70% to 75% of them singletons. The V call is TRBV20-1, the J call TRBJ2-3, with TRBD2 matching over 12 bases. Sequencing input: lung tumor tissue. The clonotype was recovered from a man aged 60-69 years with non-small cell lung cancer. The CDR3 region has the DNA TGCAGTGCGAGGACTAGCGGGAAAGCAGATACGCAGTATTTT. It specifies CSARTSGKADTQYF.